The 2 T cell receptor beta chains reported below all come from one sample, sequenced in a study of OX40 agonist ivuxolimab in advanced cancers. Sequencing was performed with immunoSEQ multiplex PCR; in TCRdb, only in-frame clones are kept and a portion is missing. The top ten hold more than 1% of the sample, which has tens of thousands of clones, around nine tenths seen once. Sequencing was performed on CD4+ or CD8+ T cells sorted from blood, taken in a trial of the OX40 agonist ivuxolimab. Source of these receptors: an adult with an advanced solid tumor such as melanoma, head and neck, liver or kidney cancer.

This chain joins TRBV11-2 and TRBJ1-1; D is undetermined. CDR3 size: 14 residues. V was trimmed by 1 base and J by 2 bases, leaving 8 bases between them. Looked up from germline, CDR1 is SGHAT and CDR2 is FQNNGV. CDR3 DNA sequence: TGTGCCAGCAGCTTAGCCGGCGGTAACACTGAAGCTTTCTTT. This codes for CASSLAGGNTEAFF. The variable domain in full, with the rest retrieved from reference TRBV11-2 and TRBJ1-1, is EAGVAQSPRYKIIEKRQSVAFWCNPISGHATLYWYQQILGQGPKLLIQFQNNGVVDDSQLPKDRFSAERLKGVDSTLKIQPAKLEDSAVYLCASSLAGGNTEAFFGQGTRLTVV.

The rearrangement joins TRBV5-4 to TRBJ1-3, with D possibly TRBD1 on 5 matching bases. The CDR3 sequence is 14 residues long. V lost 0 bases and J 4 bases, leaving 8 bases between the germline ends. Germline V gives CDR1 SGHNT, CDR2 YYREEE (reference sequence). The CDR3 spells CASSLVGEGNTIYF. CDR3 in DNA: TGTGCCAGCAGCTTGGTGGGGGAGGGAAACACCATATATTTT.